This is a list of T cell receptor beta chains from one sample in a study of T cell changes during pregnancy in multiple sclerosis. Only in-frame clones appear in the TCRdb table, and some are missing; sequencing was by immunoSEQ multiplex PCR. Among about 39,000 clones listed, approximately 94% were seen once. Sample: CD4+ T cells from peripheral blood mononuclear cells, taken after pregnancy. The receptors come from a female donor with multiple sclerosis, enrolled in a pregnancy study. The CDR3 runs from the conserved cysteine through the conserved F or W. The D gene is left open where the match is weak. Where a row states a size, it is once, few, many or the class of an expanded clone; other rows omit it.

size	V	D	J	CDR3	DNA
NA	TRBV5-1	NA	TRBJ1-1	CASSPVGRHTEAFF	TGCGCCAGCAGCCCCGTAGGGAGACACACTGAAGCTTTCTTT
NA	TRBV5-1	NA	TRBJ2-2	CASSLEAGAVPGELFF	TGCGCCAGCAGCTTGGAGGCGGGGGCCGTTCCCGGGGAGCTGTTTTTT
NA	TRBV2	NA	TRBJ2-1	CASSELEDNEQFF	TGTGCCAGCAGTGAACTAGAAGACAATGAGCAGTTCTTC
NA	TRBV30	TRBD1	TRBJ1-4	CAWSDRNEKLFF	TGTGCCTGGTCGGACAGGAATGAAAAACTGTTTTTT
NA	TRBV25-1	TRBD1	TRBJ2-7	CASSEPPGQGLGQQYF	TGTGCCAGCAGTGAGCCTCCGGGACAGGGCCTCGGGCAGCAGTACTTC
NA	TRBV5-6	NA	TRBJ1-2	CASSRGHRSYTF	TGTGCCAGCAGCCGGGGACACCGGAGCTACACCTTC
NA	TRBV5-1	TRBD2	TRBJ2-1	CASSKGLAGSQFF	TGCGCCAGCAGCAAGGGACTAGCGGGGTCTCAGTTCTTC
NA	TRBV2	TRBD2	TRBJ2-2	CASNPSGLGVGELFF	TGTGCCAGCAATCCGTCGGGACTAGGGGTAGGAGAGCTGTTTTTT
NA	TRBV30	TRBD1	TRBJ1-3	CAWRGDRNGNTIYF	TGTGCCTGGAGAGGGGACAGAAATGGAAACACCATATATTTT
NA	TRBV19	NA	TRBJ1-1	CASSEGSTEAFF	TGTGCCAGTAGTGAGGGTAGCACTGAAGCTTTCTTT
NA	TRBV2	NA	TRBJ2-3	CASGASYTDTQYF	TGTGCCAGTGGGGCTTCCTACACAGATACGCAGTATTTT
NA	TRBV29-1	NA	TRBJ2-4	CSVDMWGSNIQYF	TGCAGCGTTGATATGTGGGGCAGCAACATTCAGTACTTC
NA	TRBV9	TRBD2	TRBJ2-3	CASSVALAGTDTQYF	TGTGCCAGCAGCGTAGCCCTAGCGGGCACAGATACGCAGTATTTT
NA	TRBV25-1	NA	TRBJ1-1	CASSESQGLGSGTEAFF	TGTGCCAGCAGTGAATCACAGGGCCTAGGATCTGGGACTGAAGCTTTCTTT
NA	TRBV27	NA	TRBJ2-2	CASTFAPTQSNTGELFF	TGTGCCAGCACTTTTGCCCCCACACAATCGAACACCGGGGAGCTGTTTTTT
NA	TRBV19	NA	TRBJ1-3	CASSIEGGSGNTIYF	TGTGCCAGTAGTATCGAGGGCGGCTCTGGAAACACCATATATTTT
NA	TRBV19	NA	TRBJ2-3	CASSIEDFRTDTQYF	TGTGCCAGTAGTATAGAGGACTTCCGCACAGATACGCAGTATTTT
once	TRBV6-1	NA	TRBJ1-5	CASRERLSSNQPQHF	TGTGCCAGCAGGGAGAGGCTTTCTAGCAATCAGCCCCAGCATTTT
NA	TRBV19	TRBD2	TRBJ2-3	CASSTGTRGTDTQYF	TGTGCCAGTAGTACCGGGACTAGGGGCACAGATACGCAGTATTTT
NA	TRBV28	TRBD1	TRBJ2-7	CASSSPRDRGYEQYF	TGTGCCAGCAGTTCTCCCCGCGACAGGGGCTACGAGCAGTACTTC
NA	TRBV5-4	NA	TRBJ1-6	CASSLAGSAFLTANSPLHF	TGTGCCAGCAGCTTAGCAGGGTCTGCTTTCCTCACGGCGAATTCACCCCTCCACTTT
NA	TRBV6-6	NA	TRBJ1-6	CASSHKGGVPHF	TGTGCCAGCAGTCACAAGGGAGGTGTCCCTCACTTT
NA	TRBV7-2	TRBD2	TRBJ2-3	CASSPRRGGPGTDTQYF	TGTGCCAGCAGCCCCAGGCGGGGGGGGCCGGGCACAGATACGCAGTATTTT
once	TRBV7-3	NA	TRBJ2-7	CASSPSGGYYEQYF	TGTGCCAGCAGCCCCTCCGGGGGTTACTACGAGCAGTACTTC
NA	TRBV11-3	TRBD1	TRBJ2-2	CASSPHPPGGVNTGELFF	TGTGCCAGCAGCCCTCACCCCCCAGGGGGCGTGAACACCGGGGAGCTGTTTTTT
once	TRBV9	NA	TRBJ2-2	CASSVTWGAGELFF	TGTGCCAGCAGCGTAACTTGGGGGGCCGGGGAGCTGTTTTTT
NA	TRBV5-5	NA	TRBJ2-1	CASSLFTSGEQFF	TGTGCCAGCAGCTTGTTCACAAGCGGTGAGCAGTTCTTC
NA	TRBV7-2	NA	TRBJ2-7	CASSLGGRNEQYF	TGTGCCAGCAGCTTAGGGGGGCGTAACGAGCAGTACTTC
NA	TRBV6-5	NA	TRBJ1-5	CASSTKRGAQPQHF	TGTGCCAGCAGCACCAAGCGGGGGGCCCAGCCCCAGCATTTT
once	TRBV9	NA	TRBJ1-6	CASSESGSGLNSPLHF	TGTGCCAGCAGCGAATCTGGGAGCGGCCTTAATTCACCCCTCCACTTT
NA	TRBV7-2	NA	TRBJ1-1	CASSSLPPGRGAFF	TGTGCCAGCAGCTCCTTGCCCCCCGGTCGGGGGGCTTTCTTT
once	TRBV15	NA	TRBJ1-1	CATSTTGNTEAFF	TGTGCCACCAGCACTACAGGGAACACTGAAGCTTTCTTT
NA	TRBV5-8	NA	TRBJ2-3	CASSPGVSSTDTQYF	TGTGCCAGCAGCCCCGGGGTTTCTAGCACAGATACGCAGTATTTT